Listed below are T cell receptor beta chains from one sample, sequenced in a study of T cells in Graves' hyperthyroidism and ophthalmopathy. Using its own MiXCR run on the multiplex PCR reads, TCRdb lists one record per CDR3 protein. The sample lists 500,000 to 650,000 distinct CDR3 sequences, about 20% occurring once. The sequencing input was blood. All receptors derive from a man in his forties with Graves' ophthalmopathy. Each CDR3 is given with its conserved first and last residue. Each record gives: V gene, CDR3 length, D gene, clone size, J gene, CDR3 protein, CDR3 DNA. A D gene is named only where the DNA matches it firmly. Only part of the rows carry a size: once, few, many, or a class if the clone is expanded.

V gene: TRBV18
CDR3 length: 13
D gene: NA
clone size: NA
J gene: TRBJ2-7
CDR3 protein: CASSRDGGSEQYF
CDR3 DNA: TGTGCCAGCTCACGGGATGGGGGCTCGGAGCAGTACTTC

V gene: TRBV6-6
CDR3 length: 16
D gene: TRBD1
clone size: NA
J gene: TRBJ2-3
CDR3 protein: CASSYSGGAVADTQYF
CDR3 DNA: TGTGCCAGCAGTTACTCAGGGGGCGCCGTGGCAGATACGCAGTATTTT

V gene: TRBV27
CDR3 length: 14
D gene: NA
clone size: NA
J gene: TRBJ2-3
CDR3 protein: CASRRQPRTDTQYF
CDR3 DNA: TGTGCCAGCCGGCGACAACCTCGCACAGATACGCAGTATTTT

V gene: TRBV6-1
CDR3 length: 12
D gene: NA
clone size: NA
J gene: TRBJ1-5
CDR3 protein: CASFTGSQPQHF
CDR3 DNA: TGTGCCAGTTTCACGGGGAGTCAGCCCCAGCATTTT

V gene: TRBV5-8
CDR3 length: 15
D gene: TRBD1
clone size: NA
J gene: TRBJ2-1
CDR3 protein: CASSWGQSTYNEQFF
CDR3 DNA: TGTGCCAGCAGCTGGGGACAGTCCACCTACAATGAGCAGTTCTTC

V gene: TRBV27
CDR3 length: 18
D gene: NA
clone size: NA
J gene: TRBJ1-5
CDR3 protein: CASPQGRQARRYNQPQHF
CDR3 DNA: TGTGCCAGCCCCCAGGGTAGGCAGGCCCGGCGATACAATCAGCCCCAGCATTTT

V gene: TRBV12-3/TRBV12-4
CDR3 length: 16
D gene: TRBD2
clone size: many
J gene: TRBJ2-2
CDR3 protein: CASSLGLAGDTGELFF
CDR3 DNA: TGTGCCAGCAGTTTAGGACTAGCGGGGGACACCGGGGAGCTGTTTTTT

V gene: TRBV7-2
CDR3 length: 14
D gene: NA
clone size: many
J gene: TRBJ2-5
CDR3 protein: CASSLGAAQETQYF
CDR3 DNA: TGTGCCAGCAGCTTAGGGGCCGCCCAAGAGACCCAGTACTTC

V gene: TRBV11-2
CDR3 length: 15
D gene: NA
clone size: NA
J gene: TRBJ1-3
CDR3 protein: CASSLNQGSGNTIYF
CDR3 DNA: TGTGCCAGCAGCTTGAACCAGGGGTCGGGAAACACCATATATTTT

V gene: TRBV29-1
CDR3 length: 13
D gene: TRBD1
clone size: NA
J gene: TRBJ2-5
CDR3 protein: CSVEQGARETQYF
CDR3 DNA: TGCAGCGTTGAACAGGGGGCGAGGGAGACCCAGTACTTC

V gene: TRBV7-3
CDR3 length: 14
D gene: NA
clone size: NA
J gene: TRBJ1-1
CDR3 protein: CASSLERVVTEAFF
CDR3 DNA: TGTGCCAGCAGCTTAGAGAGGGTAGTCACTGAAGCTTTCTTT

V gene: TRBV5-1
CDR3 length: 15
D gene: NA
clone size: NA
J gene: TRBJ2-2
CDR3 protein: CASSLRSPNTGELFF
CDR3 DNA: TGCGCCAGCAGCTTGAGGAGCCCGAACACCGGGGAGCTGTTTTTT

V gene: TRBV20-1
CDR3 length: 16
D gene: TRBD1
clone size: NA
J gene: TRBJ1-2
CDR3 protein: CSATPPGQGLNYGYTF
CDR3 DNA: TGCAGTGCTACCCCCCCGGGACAGGGGTTAAACTATGGCTACACCTTC

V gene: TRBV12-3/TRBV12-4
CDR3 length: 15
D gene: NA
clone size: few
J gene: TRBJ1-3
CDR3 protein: CASSWIGSSGNTIYF
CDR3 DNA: TGTGCCAGCAGTTGGATCGGATCCTCTGGAAACACCATATATTTT

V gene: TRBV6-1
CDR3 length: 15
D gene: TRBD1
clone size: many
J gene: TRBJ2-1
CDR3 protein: CASSLRQGGRDEQFF
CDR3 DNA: TGTGCCAGCAGTTTACGACAGGGGGGCCGCGATGAGCAGTTCTTC

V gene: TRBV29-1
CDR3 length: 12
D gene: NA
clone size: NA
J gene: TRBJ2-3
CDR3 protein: CSVVVGADTQYF
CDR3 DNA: TGCAGCGTGGTGGTGGGGGCAGATACGCAGTATTTT

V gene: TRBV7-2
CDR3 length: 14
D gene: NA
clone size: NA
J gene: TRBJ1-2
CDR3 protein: CASSSHRANYGYTF
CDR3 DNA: TGTGCCAGCAGCTCTCACAGGGCCAACTATGGCTACACCTTC

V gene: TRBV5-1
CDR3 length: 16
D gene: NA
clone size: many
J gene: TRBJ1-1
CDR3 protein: CASSLDQGWGNTEAFF
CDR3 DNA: TGCGCCAGCAGCTTGGATCAGGGCTGGGGGAACACTGAAGCTTTCTTT

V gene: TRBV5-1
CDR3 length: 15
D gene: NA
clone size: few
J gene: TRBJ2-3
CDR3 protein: CASSFGAPLPDTQYF
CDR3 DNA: TGCGCCAGCAGCTTCGGGGCTCCCCTCCCAGATACGCAGTATTTT

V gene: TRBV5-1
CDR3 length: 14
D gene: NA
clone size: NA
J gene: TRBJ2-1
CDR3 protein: CASSFPQGRNEQFF
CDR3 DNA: TGCGCCAGCAGCTTTCCACAGGGACGCAATGAGCAGTTCTTC

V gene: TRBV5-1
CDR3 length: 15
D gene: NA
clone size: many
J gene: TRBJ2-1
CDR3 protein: CASSFGAEVYNEQFF
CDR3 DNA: TGCGCCAGCAGCTTCGGAGCGGAGGTCTACAATGAGCAGTTCTTC

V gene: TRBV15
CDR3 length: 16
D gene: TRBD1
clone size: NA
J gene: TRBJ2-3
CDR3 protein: CATSSFDRVDADTQYF
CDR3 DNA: TGTGCCACCAGCAGTTTCGACAGGGTAGATGCAGATACGCAGTATTTT